What follows are 14 T cell receptor beta chains derived from one specimen sequenced in a study of T cell responses to AZD1222 COVID-19 vaccine. The assay was immunoSEQ multiplex PCR, and TCRdb's table has in-frame clones only and misses some. The repertoire holds around 130,000 clones, with about 89% as singletons. The sample here was peripheral blood, taken 28 days after the second AZD1222 dose. The source of these receptors is an adult who received the AZD1222 COVID-19 vaccine.

The CDR3 DNA reads TGCAGTGTGGCAGGGAACTATGGCTACACCTTC. This encodes CSVAGNYGYTF. The rearrangement joins TRBV20-1 to TRBJ1-2, with D perhaps matching TRBD1 (5 bases). This CDR3 contains 11 residues. V was cut by 7 bases and J by 2 bases, with 8 bases left in between. Germline CDR1 DFQATT, CDR2 SNEGSKA (reference sequence).

The CDR3 protein is CASSRTSAGANVLTF. DNA for the CDR3: TGTGCCAGCAGCAGAACTAGCGCTGGGGCCAACGTCCTGACTTTC. The chain recombines TRBV2 with TRBJ2-6, with TRBD2 matching over 7 bases. In germline, CDR1 is SNHLY, CDR2 FYNNEI. V lost 6 bases to trimming and J lost 2 bases; unmatched junction nucleotides: 4. The CDR3 is 15 residues long.

This clone showed up just a few times. This chain connects TRBV19 to TRBJ1-2, with 10 bases matching TRBD1. The CDR3 is 15 residues long. J gave up 2 bases and V 5 bases, and 5 bases lay outside the gene matches. Germline V lookup: CDR1 LNHDA, CDR2 SQIVND (reference sequence). The CDR3 coding sequence is TGTGCCAGTAGTGACGGGACAGGGGCGAACTATGGCTACACCTTC. It encodes CASSDGTGANYGYTF.

The V and J genes are TRBV6-5 and TRBJ2-2; D may be TRBD2 (7 bases). The CDR3 totals 15 residues. Germline lookup yields CDR1 MNHEY and CDR2 SVGAGI. The germline V and J ends were trimmed by 2 bases and 9 bases, with 16 bases remaining between them. CDR3 DNA: TGTGCCAGCAGTTACCCGGGGGGACACCACCGGGAGCTGTTTTTT. Protein: CASSYPGGHHRELFF.

The V and J genes are TRBV2 and TRBJ2-7; TRBD1 agrees at 9 bases. With V trimmed by 5 bases and J by 6 bases, 11 bases remained unmatched. Germline-derived CDR1 and CDR2 are SNHLY and FYNNEI. The length of the CDR3 is 15 residues. The CDR3 region is CASSQETGGASEQYF. The CDR3 region has the DNA TGTGCCAGCAGTCAAGAGACAGGGGGGGCCTCCGAGCAGTACTTC.

The J gene is TRBJ2-1, the V gene TRBV30; 8 bases are a match to TRBD2. The V segment lost 3 bases and the J segment 12 bases; nucleotides outside the gene matches: 16. Germline-derived CDR1 and CDR2 are GTSNPN and SVGIG (reference sequence). The CDR3 consists of 15 residues. The CDR3: CAWSESASTGTRQFF. In DNA form, the CDR3 reads TGTGCCTGGAGCGAATCCGCATCTACCGGGACTAGGCAGTTCTTC.

J is TRBJ1-2 and V is TRBV12-3 or TRBV12-4; D is undetermined. V was shortened by 4 bases and J by 7 bases, with 13 bases between the two germline ends. This CDR3 is built from 13 residues. For the CDR3, the DNA is TGTGCCAGCAGTTACGGAGAGGCTGGTGGCTACACCTTC. This gives the protein CASSYGEAGGYTF.

J is TRBJ1-4 and V is TRBV2; 10 bases match TRBD1. Unmatched junction bases numbered 2, after V lost 8 bases and J lost 8 bases. CDR3 length equals 12 residues. CDR1 is SNHLY, CDR2 FYNNEI, per germline. Here the CDR3 reads CASRDRGEKLFF. Here the CDR3 DNA reads TGTGCCAGCCGGGACAGGGGAGAAAAACTGTTTTTT.

The gene calls are TRBV19 and TRBJ1-5; possibly TRBD1 for D (5 bases). Per the germline V gene, CDR1 is LNHDA and CDR2 is SQIVND (reference sequence). This CDR3 is 14 amino acids long. The germline V and J ends were trimmed by 9 bases and 7 bases, with 19 bases remaining between them. DNA of the CDR3: TGTGCCAGCAAGGACACGGGTTGGCTACAGCCCCAGCATTTT. It encodes CASKDTGWLQPQHF.

The chain couples TRBV5-1 to TRBJ1-3, with 7 bases lining up with TRBD1. Germline assignment: CDR1 SGHRS and CDR2 YFSETQ. The CDR3 totals 15 residues. With V trimmed by 4 bases and J by 0 bases, 4 bases remained unmatched. The CDR3 region has the DNA TGCGCCAGCAGCCCACAGGGGAGCTCTGGAAACACCATATATTTT. Its translation is CASSPQGSSGNTIYF.

J is TRBJ1-1 and V is TRBV3-1 (or the pseudogene TRBV3-2); D is unresolved. Germline-derived CDR1 and CDR2 are LGHDT and YNNKEL (reference sequence). The CDR3 consists of 15 residues. Trimming removed 2 bases at V and 6 bases at J, with 16 bases between. CDR3 sequence (DNA): TGTGCCAGCAGCCAACCCACACACGGGGTATCTGAAGCTTTCTTT. It is translated as CASSQPTHGVSEAFF.

This clone has ten or more counts. The rearrangement links TRBV7-9 to TRBJ1-2, with D possibly being TRBD1 (5 bases). CDR3 length: 15 amino acids. Germline V gene lookup returns CDR1 SEHNR and CDR2 FQNEAQ (reference sequence). V lost 1 base and J 2 bases, leaving 11 bases between the germline ends. This CDR3 reads CASSLGSAGNYGYTF. The CDR3 DNA follows: TGTGCCAGCAGCTTAGGATCCGCAGGGAACTATGGCTACACCTTC.

This clone was counted a single time. V usage is TRBV19 and J usage is TRBJ2-5, with 7 bases matching TRBD1. J lost 7 bases, V lost 0 bases, and 5 bases had no gene match. The CDR3 spans 14 residues. Germline CDR1 and CDR2: LNHDA and SQIVND (reference sequence). This CDR3 reads CASSIDPTGLTQYF. The CDR3 DNA reads as TGTGCCAGTAGTATAGACCCGACAGGGCTGACCCAGTACTTC.

This sequence joins TRBV3-1 (or the pseudogene TRBV3-2) and TRBJ2-3; 10 positions match TRBD2. Per the germline V gene, CDR1 is LGHDT and CDR2 is YNNKEL (reference sequence). V lost 1 base, J lost 5 bases, and 3 bases stayed unmatched. The CDR3 contains 15 residues. The CDR3 protein is CASSQGSGREDTQYF. For the CDR3, the DNA is TGTGCCAGCAGCCAAGGAAGCGGGAGGGAAGATACGCAGTATTTT.